Each of the 27 T cell receptor beta chains below was sequenced from the same sample in a study of OX40 agonist ivuxolimab in advanced cancers. Measured with immunoSEQ multiplex PCR; TCRdb has only the in-frame clones, and not every one. The data hold 65,000 to 95,000 clones, with around four fifths observed a single time. The sequenced sample was CD4+ or CD8+ T cells sorted from blood, obtained in a trial of the OX40 agonist ivuxolimab. All receptors come from an adult with an advanced solid tumor such as melanoma, head and neck, liver or kidney cancer.

The chain links TRBV7-8 to TRBJ2-3; D remains unclear. The V end lost 4 bases, the J end lost 6 bases, and 14 bases lay between the germline ends. The CDR3 consists of 14 residues. Germline CDR1 reads SGHVS; CDR2 reads FQNEAQ. The CDR3 loop reads CASSSRGFEDTQYF. CDR3 sequence (DNA): TGTGCCAGCAGCTCCAGAGGCTTTGAGGATACGCAGTATTTT.

The chain links TRBV2 to TRBJ2-3; D ambiguous. Germline CDR1 and CDR2: SNHLY and FYNNEI. V lost 6 bases, J lost 0 bases, and 7 bases lay in between. The CDR3 is 13 amino acids. CDR3 loop: CASRLQSTDTQYF. The CDR3 DNA sequence: TGTGCCAGCAGGCTACAGAGCACAGATACGCAGTATTTT.

The chain is built from TRBV7-6 and TRBJ2-3; 8 bases line up with TRBD2. CDR1 is SGHVS and CDR2 is FNYEAQ in the germline V gene. The CDR3 sequence is 16 residues long. V dropped 5 bases and J dropped 2; count of bases not matched to a gene: 9. The CDR3 DNA reads TGTGCCAGCAGCCCCGGAGCAGCGGGGGTCACAGATACGCAGTATTTT. It is translated as CASSPGAAGVTDTQYF.

The V and J genes are TRBV6-5 and TRBJ2-5; TRBD2 aligns across 8 bases. The CDR3 runs 15 residues. The germline gives CDR1 MNHEY, CDR2 SVGAGI. The V and J ends lost 5 bases and 5 bases, in that order; junction bases with no gene match: 10. CDR3 DNA: TGTGCCAGCAGTCACGTGACAGCGGGGGATGAGACCCAGTACTTC. Encoded protein: CASSHVTAGDETQYF.

V is TRBV6-5 and J is TRBJ1-2; no clear D gene. Trimming removed 4 bases from V and 6 bases from J, with 15 bases in between. CDR1 is MNHEY, CDR2 SVGAGI, per germline. This CDR3 is 14 amino acids long. Written as DNA, the CDR3 is TGTGCCAGCAGTTCCAGGACGGACGTCCATGGCTACACCTTC. Its translation: CASSSRTDVHGYTF.

Only a few counts were recorded for this clone. The gene calls are TRBV7-9 and TRBJ2-2, with D unclear. The CDR3 consists of 15 residues. Germline V gene data show CDR1 as SEHNR and CDR2 as FQNEAQ (reference sequence). V was cut by 4 bases and J by 1 base, with 10 bases left in between. For the CDR3, the DNA is TGTGCCAGCAGCTCGACCCCAGTGAACACCGGGGAGCTGTTTTTT. Translation gives CASSSTPVNTGELFF.

This rearrangement joins TRBV5-6 to TRBJ1-4, with D uncertain. Germline loops: CDR1 SGHDT, CDR2 YYEEEE. The CDR3 consists of 13 residues. V gave up 0 bases and J gave up 5 bases, with 5 bases separating them. The CDR3 DNA is TGTGCCAGCAGCTTGGGTGTCAATGAAAAACTGTTTTTT. Its translation: CASSLGVNEKLFF.

The chain carries TRBV4-2 and TRBJ2-6; TRBD2 matches at 8 bases. In germline, CDR1 is LGHNA, CDR2 YNFKEQ. This CDR3 is 18 amino acids long. After removal of 5 bases from V and 0 bases from J, the junction contained 9 bases not matched to a gene. The CDR3 DNA reads TGTGCCAGCAGCTTGGCTAGCGGGCTTGGCTCTGGGGCCAACGTCCTGACTTTC. It yields the protein CASSLASGLGSGANVLTF.

The chain joins TRBV5-6 to TRBJ2-2; 7 bases map to TRBD1. The ends lost 2 bases at V and 5 bases at J; junction bases unmatched: 6. CDR3 length equals 15 residues. Germline CDR1 and CDR2: SGHDT and YYEEEE. The CDR3 reads CASSLRQGRTGELFF. In DNA, the CDR3 is TGTGCCAGCAGCTTAAGACAGGGTAGGACCGGGGAGCTGTTTTTT.

In this sample, this clone turned up a few times. The chain couples TRBV5-1 to TRBJ2-5, with TRBD1 matching over 9 bases. CDR1 and CDR2 from the germline V gene are SGHRS and YFSETQ. Unmatched junction bases numbered 8, after V lost 4 bases and J lost 1 base. The length of the CDR3 is 16 residues. The DNA of the CDR3 is TGCGCCAGCAGCCCGGGGACAGGGTGGCCCCAAGAGACCCAGTACTTC. Amino acids: CASSPGTGWPQETQYF.

This clone has more than one count but fewer than ten. CDR3 sequence: CACSGGPKNTGELFF. For the CDR3, the DNA is TGTGCCTGCTCCGGCGGGCCAAAGAACACCGGGGAGCTGTTTTTT. The V and J genes are TRBV30 and TRBJ2-2, with TRBD2 as a possible D gene (5 bases). Germline V gives CDR1 GTSNPN, CDR2 SVGIG (reference sequence). V lost 6 bases and J lost 1, with 15 bases in between. The CDR3 covers 15 residues.

V usage is TRBV5-1 and J usage is TRBJ1-4; 7 bases align to TRBD1. This CDR3 has 15 residues. Germline V lookup: CDR1 SGHRS, CDR2 YFSETQ. The trim removed 4 bases at V and 3 bases at J, leaving 6 bases unmatched. DNA for the CDR3: TGCGCCAGCAGCACGACAGGGAGAGCTAATGAAAAACTGTTTTTT. It specifies CASSTTGRANEKLFF. Full variable domain (rest looked up from reference TRBV5-1 and TRBJ1-4): KAGVTQTPRYLIKTRGQQVTLSCSPISGHRSVSWYQQTPGQGLQFLFEYFSETQRNKGNFPGRFSGRQFSNSRSEMNVSTLELGDSALYLCASSTTGRANEKLFFGSGTQLSVL.

The chain carries TRBV11-3 and TRBJ2-5; D is perhaps TRBD1 (5 bases). V lost 2 bases, J lost 4 bases, and 14 bases lay in between. Germline CDR1 reads SGHNT; CDR2 reads YENEEA. This CDR3 is built from 15 residues. This CDR3 reads CASSLIPRQPETQYF. CDR3 DNA: TGTGCCAGCAGCTTAATCCCCAGACAGCCAGAGACCCAGTACTTC.

The chain is built from TRBV9 and TRBJ1-2, with no clear D. CDR1 and CDR2 (germline): SGDLS, YYNGEE. This CDR3 is 14 amino acids long. V was clipped by 0 bases and J by 3 bases, with 9 bases between them. This chain's CDR3 is CASSVADPYYGYTF. The CDR3 DNA reads TGTGCCAGCAGCGTAGCAGACCCCTACTATGGCTACACCTTC.

This clone has a single count. The chain couples TRBV15 to TRBJ1-1; a possible D gene is TRBD1 (5 bases). This CDR3 has 16 amino acids. Germline CDR1 LNHNV, CDR2 YYDKDF (reference sequence). V shed 2 bases and J shed 1 base, with 14 bases lying between them. CDR3 sequence (DNA): TGTGCCACCAGCAGACCCTCGGGGGGAGGGAACACTGAAGCTTTCTTT. This sequence encodes CATSRPSGGGNTEAFF.

The chain uses TRBV2 and TRBJ1-6; unclear D gene. The CDR3 sequence is 14 residues long. The germline V gene encodes CDR1 SNHLY and CDR2 FYNNEI. Trimming removed 0 bases from V and 8 bases from J, with 8 bases in between. CDR3 in DNA: TGTGCCAGCAGTGAAGCGAACAGCTATTCACCCCTCCACTTT. Its translation: CASSEANSYSPLHF.

This clone was picked up one time. The rearrangement uses TRBV28 and TRBJ2-1; TRBD2 matches 8 bases. The CDR3 runs 15 residues. Trimming took 4 bases from V and 7 from J; bases not matched to a gene: 9. The germline V gene encodes CDR1 MDHEN and CDR2 SYDVKM. CDR3 coding DNA: TGTGCCAGCAGTTCACTTGGCGGGAGGAAAAATGAGCAGTTCTTC. Protein sequence: CASSSLGGRKNEQFF.

The genes are TRBV7-3 and TRBJ2-1; TRBD1 agrees at 9 bases. The V gene's germline CDR1 is SGHTA and CDR2 FQGTGA. Unmatched junction bases numbered 9, after V lost 1 base and J lost 5 bases. The CDR3 contains 17 residues. CDR3 residues: CASSLNGPGQGNNEQFF. The CDR3 coding sequence is TGTGCCAGCAGCTTAAATGGGCCGGGACAGGGTAACAATGAGCAGTTCTTC.

The genes are TRBV5-1 and TRBJ2-3, with unresolved D. Germline V CDR1 and CDR2: SGHRS, YFSETQ. The CDR3 consists of 15 residues. V dropped 0 bases and J dropped 2 bases, with 10 bases sitting between them. CDR3 sequence reads: CASSLASLTTDTQYF. CDR3 bases: TGCGCCAGCAGCTTGGCGAGCCTTACCACAGATACGCAGTATTTT.

The chain has TRBV4-2 and TRBJ2-2; D gene uncertain. CDR3 length: 15 amino acids. Germline V gene lookup returns CDR1 LGHNA and CDR2 YNFKEQ. Trimming left V 0 bases short and J 2 bases short, with 7 bases between. The CDR3 nucleotides read TGTGCCAGCAGCCAAGAAGCTAAAAACACCGGGGAGCTGTTTTTT. Translating it yields CASSQEAKNTGELFF.

The chain employs TRBV6-1 and TRBJ2-7, with unresolved D. The CDR3 is made up of 14 amino acids. Per germline, CDR1 MNHNS and CDR2 SASEGT. V gave up 1 base and J gave up 2 bases, with 9 bases separating them. This CDR3 reads CASSEVGPTYEQYF. The CDR3 DNA reads as TGTGCCAGCAGTGAAGTAGGACCAACCTACGAGCAGTACTTC.

This clone occurred once. This rearrangement joins TRBV30 to TRBJ2-7; D is possibly TRBD2 (6 bases). V dropped 3 bases and J dropped 1 base, with 10 bases sitting between them. The germline gives CDR1 GTSNPN, CDR2 SVGIG (reference sequence). The CDR3 has 13 amino acids. The DNA for the CDR3 is TGTGCCTGGAGGTACGGGGGATCCTACGAGCAGTACTTC. Its protein product is CAWRYGGSYEQYF. The full variable domain, in which reference TRBV30 and TRBJ2-7 provide the parts outside the CDR3, is SQTIHQWPATLVQPVGSPLSLECTVEGTSNPNLYWYRQAAGRGLQLLFYSVGIGQISSEVPQNLSASRPQDRQFILSSKKLLLSDSGFYLCAWRYGGSYEQYFGPGTRLTVT.

This chain links TRBV7-8 with TRBJ1-2; TRBD1 aligns across 7 bases. Germline V CDR1 and CDR2: SGHVS, FQNEAQ. This CDR3 has 17 amino acids. J was trimmed by 8 bases and V by 1 base; bases with no gene match: 16. The CDR3: CASSLGRRGNLQGGYTF. The CDR3 DNA is TGTGCCAGCAGCTTAGGGCGCAGGGGGAACCTTCAGGGCGGCTACACCTTC. Full variable domain (outside the CDR3, taken from reference TRBV7-8 and TRBJ1-2): GAGVSQSPRYKVAKRGQDVALRCDPISGHVSLFWYQQALGQGPEFLTYFQNEAQLDKSGLPSDRFFAERPEGSVSTLKIQRTQQEDSAVYLCASSLGRRGNLQGGYTFGSGTRLTVV.

This rearrangement joins TRBV6-5 to TRBJ2-3; 8 nucleotides match TRBD1. CDR3 size: 15 residues. From germline, CDR1 is MNHEY and CDR2 SVGAGI. The trim removed 1 base at V and 2 bases at J, leaving 2 bases unmatched. CDR3 in amino acids: CASSYWGQDTDTQYF. The CDR3 bases are TGTGCCAGCAGTTACTGGGGACAGGACACAGATACGCAGTATTTT.

V usage is TRBV5-4 and J usage is TRBJ2-2; 9 bases line up with TRBD2. The CDR3 runs to 15 residues. Trimming cost V 4 bases and J 5 bases; bases outside gene matches: 6. Germline V gene lookup returns CDR1 SGHNT and CDR2 YYREEE (reference sequence). CDR3 DNA: TGTGCCAGCAGCACGGGACTAGCAACGACCGGGGAGCTGTTTTTT. Translation gives CASSTGLATTGELFF.

As concerns this clone: A read error may account for a junction end that differs from germline. The chain has TRBV5-1 and TRBJ2-7, with D perhaps being TRBD1 or TRBD2 (5 bases each). The CDR3 has 14 amino acids. In germline, CDR1 is SGHRS, CDR2 YFSETQ. Here the CDR3 reads CASSLGVSSYEQYF. The DNA of the CDR3 is TGCGCCAGCAGTTTGGGGGTGAGCTCCTACGAGCAGTACTTC.

V and J are TRBV6-6 and TRBJ1-1; D possibly corresponds to TRBD1 (6 bases). The CDR3 loop spans 13 amino acids. Germline-derived CDR1 and CDR2 are MNHNY and SVGAGI (reference sequence). V gave up 6 bases and J gave up 0 bases, with 8 bases separating them. CDR3 amino acids: CASRQGVNTEAFF. CDR3 nucleotides: TGTGCCAGCAGACAGGGAGTGAACACTGAAGCTTTCTTT.